These 29 T cell receptor beta chains came from one sample sequenced in a study of low-dose radiotherapy and immunotherapy resistance in tumors. TRAV- and TRBV-specific primers, spanning alpha and beta chains, primed first-strand cDNA. With a constant-region primer and a V-primer adapter, TCRs were subjected to about 20 PCR cycles of amplification. TCRdb redid the calling of the reads with MiXCR, one entry per CDR3 protein. The sample holds 13,000 to 15,000 distinct CDR3 sequences, 65% to 75% seen once. Receptor source: a human donor with advanced metastatic prostate, ovarian, gallbladder or colorectal cancer (not recorded which). This table probably holds off-target reads from a library built for another chain.

This chain joins TRBV10-3 and TRBJ2-7; no firm D call. V dropped 2 bases and J dropped 3 bases, with 11 bases sitting between them. This CDR3 spans 14 amino acids. Per germline, CDR1 ENHRY and CDR2 SYGVKD. DNA of the CDR3: TGTGCCATCAGTGAGGCCGGCAGCAACTACGAGCAGTACTTC. Amino acids: CAISEAGSNYEQYF.

The CDR3 DNA reads as TGTGCCAGCAGTGTAATAGGAGGATACAATGAGCAGTTCTTC. Protein sequence: CASSVIGGYNEQFF. The rearrangement joins TRBV2 to TRBJ2-1, with a weak D call TRBD2 (5 bases). The V end lost 4 bases, the J end lost 4 bases, and 11 bases lay between the germline ends. This CDR3 is built from 14 residues. The germline V gene encodes CDR1 SNHLY and CDR2 FYNNEI.

V is TRBV20-1 and J is TRBJ2-5, with 13 nucleotides matching TRBD2. The CDR3 has 14 amino acids. The V gene's germline CDR1 is DFQATT and CDR2 SNEGSKA (reference sequence). The junction had 4 bases not matched to a gene; V was cut back by 6 bases and J by 3 bases. The CDR3 reads CSARLAGGKETQYF. The CDR3 nucleotides read TGCAGTGCGCGACTAGCGGGGGGCAAAGAGACCCAGTACTTC.

This clonotype was found a few times. This chain links TRBV3-1 with TRBJ1-2; D is uncertain. There are 13 residues in the CDR3. Trimming removed 4 bases from V and 2 bases from J, with 8 bases in between. The V gene's germline CDR1 is LGHDT and CDR2 YNNKEL (reference sequence). In DNA, the CDR3 is TGTGCCAGCAGCCGGTTGGGGAACTATGGCTACACCTTC. Its translation is CASSRLGNYGYTF.

The V call is TRBV6-2 or TRBV6-3, the J call TRBJ1-1; D perhaps matches TRBD1 (5 bases). Per the germline V gene, CDR1 is MNHEY and CDR2 is SVGEGT. V was cut by 5 bases and J by 1 base, with 8 bases left in between. CDR3 length equals 13 residues. CDR3 loop: CASSNGQNTEAFF. The CDR3 DNA follows: TGTGCCAGCAGTAATGGACAGAACACTGAAGCTTTCTTT.

The chain recombines TRBV12-5 with TRBJ2-1, with 8 bases aligning to TRBD2. Germline lookup yields CDR1 LGHNT and CDR2 FRNRAP. V trimming: 9 bases; J trimming: 6 bases; junction bases outside the gene matches: 7. The CDR3 is made up of 13 amino acids. The CDR3 DNA is TGTGCTAGCTGGTCGGGGGGGAGCAATGAGCAGTTCTTC. It codes for CASWSGGSNEQFF.

V and J are TRBV11-2 and TRBJ2-2, with a weak D call TRBD1 (6 bases). Germline V CDR1 and CDR2: SGHAT, FQNNGV. Trimming stripped 4 bases from V and 7 bases from J, with 16 bases between. The length of the CDR3 is 15 residues. The CDR3 loop is CASSSPQGIGGELFF. In DNA, the CDR3 is TGTGCCAGCAGCTCGCCGCAGGGGATTGGCGGGGAGCTGTTTTTT.

This clonotype was counted only a few times. V gene TRBV11-2 combines with J gene TRBJ2-7, with D tentatively TRBD2 (5 bases). This CDR3 region has 15 residues. Trimming removed 4 bases from V and 1 base from J, with 14 bases in between. Looked up from germline, CDR1 is SGHAT and CDR2 is FQNNGV. DNA for the CDR3: TGTGCCAGCAGCTCCGGACTGTCCCGATCCTACGAGCAGTACTTC. Its protein product is CASSSGLSRSYEQYF.

Only a few counts were recorded for this clonotype. The rearrangement uses TRBV6-2 or TRBV6-3 and TRBJ2-1; no reliable D call. Between the trimmed V and J ends, which lost 0 bases and 4 bases, there was a span of 10 bases. The germline CDR1 and CDR2 sequences are MNHEY and SVGEGT. This CDR3 region has 15 residues. The CDR3: CASSYSTNSYNEQFF. The CDR3 coding sequence is TGTGCCAGCAGTTACTCGACGAACAGTTACAATGAGCAGTTCTTC.

V is TRBV11-2 and J is TRBJ1-5, with D maybe TRBD1 (5 bases). V dropped 3 bases and J dropped 4 bases, with 13 bases sitting between them. Germline-derived CDR1 and CDR2 are SGHAT and FQNNGV. CDR3 size: 15 residues. The CDR3 DNA reads TGTGCCAGCAGCTTCCCCGTTGGGGGGAATCAGCCCCAGCATTTT. Residues: CASSFPVGGNQPQHF.

The chain joins TRBV10-2 to TRBJ2-5; D uncertain. Germline values: CDR1 WSHSY, CDR2 SAAADI. Trimming removed 4 bases at V and 5 bases at J, with 8 bases between. The CDR3 sequence is 12 residues long. The CDR3 region has the DNA TGCGCCAGCAGTGCAGGATGGGAGACCCAGTACTTC. Its translation is CASSAGWETQYF.

The rearrangement uses TRBV4-2 and TRBJ2-1, with 14 nucleotides matching TRBD2. Germline values: CDR1 LGHNA, CDR2 YNFKEQ. This CDR3 is 16 amino acids long. Unmatched junction bases numbered 9, after V lost 5 bases and J lost 9 bases. The DNA for the CDR3 is TGTGCCAGCAGCGCCCCGACTAGCGGGGGGGCCTCTGAGCAGTTCTTC. Translating gives CASSAPTSGGASEQFF.

This sequence joins TRBV3-1 and TRBJ2-7; 8 bases are a match to TRBD1. With V trimmed by 2 bases and J by 3 bases, 9 bases remained unmatched. The CDR3 runs to 16 residues. Germline CDR1 is LGHDT and CDR2 is YNNKEL (reference sequence). The DNA of the CDR3 is TGTGCCAGCAGCCAATGGGCACAGGGGGGCAACTACGAGCAGTACTTC. Its translation is CASSQWAQGGNYEQYF.

This chain links TRBV6-6 with TRBJ1-5, with D uncertain. Trimming stripped 4 bases from V and 4 bases from J, with 8 bases between. The CDR3 extends over 13 amino acids. Germline loops: CDR1 MNHNY, CDR2 SVGAGI (reference sequence). The CDR3 DNA follows: TGTGCCAGCAGTTTACGGGAGAATCAGCCCCAGCATTTT. Amino acid sequence: CASSLRENQPQHF.

The chain is built from TRBV3-1 and TRBJ2-3, with D uncertain. This CDR3 is built from 15 residues. V lost 1 base and J lost 5, with 13 bases in between. CDR1 and CDR2 from the germline V gene are LGHDT and YNNKEL (reference sequence). The CDR3 DNA sequence: TGTGCCAGCAGCCAAGGGTCGGCCACGAGAGATACGCAGTATTTT. This encodes CASSQGSATRDTQYF.

This chain links TRBV20-1 with TRBJ2-1, with 8 bases that match TRBD1. Germline CDR1 and CDR2: DFQATT and SNEGSKA (reference sequence). The CDR3 contains 20 residues. Trimming cost V 0 bases and J 3 bases; bases outside gene matches: 19. CDR3 residues: CSARDITGGSVSFDYNEQFF. DNA of the CDR3: TGCAGTGCTAGAGATATAACAGGGGGTTCCGTAAGCTTCGACTACAATGAGCAGTTCTTC.

A single count supports this clonotype. The chain recombines TRBV21-1 with TRBJ2-1; the D call in the table, TRBD1, was not verified against the DNA. TRBV21-1 is noted as a pseudogene. The CDR3 is made up of 16 amino acids. In DNA form, the CDR3 reads TGTGCCAGCCCTACGGGGGGTAGGGGGGACCAGGATGAGCAGTTCTTC. Translation gives CASPTGGRGDQDEQFF.

CDR3 residues: CASSLERGASYEQYF. The CDR3 coding sequence is TGTGCCAGCAGCTTAGAGCGGGGGGCCTCCTACGAGCAGTACTTC. The V gene is TRBV11-2, the J gene TRBJ2-7; the match to TRBD2 covers 8 bases. CDR1 is SGHAT, CDR2 FQNNGV, per germline. This CDR3 is 15 amino acids long. J lost 0 bases, V lost 0 bases, and 1 base had no gene match. Filled out from reference TRBV11-2 and TRBJ2-7, the complete variable domain reads EAGVAQSPRYKIIEKRQSVAFWCNPISGHATLYWYQQILGQGPKLLIQFQNNGVVDDSQLPKDRFSAERLKGVDSTLKIQPAKLEDSAVYLCASSLERGASYEQYFGPGTRLTVT.

This chain uses TRBV5-6 with TRBJ1-5; maybe TRBD1 (5 bases). V lost 0 bases and J 6 bases, leaving 7 bases between the germline ends. Per the germline V gene, CDR1 is SGHDT and CDR2 is YYEEEE. The CDR3 has 13 amino acids. The CDR3 sequence is CASSLGQGQPQHF. In DNA form, the CDR3 reads TGTGCCAGCAGCTTGGGGCAGGGTCAGCCCCAGCATTTT. The whole variable domain, remainder taken from reference TRBV5-6 and TRBJ1-5, is DAGVTQSPTHLIKTRGQQVTLRCSPKSGHDTVSWYQQALGQGPQFIFQYYEEEERQRGNFPDRFSGHQFPNYSSELNVNALLLGDSALYLCASSLGQGQPQHFGDGTRLSIL.

This chain links TRBV5-1 with TRBJ2-6, with D maybe TRBD2 (5 bases). This CDR3 has 14 residues. The germline V gene has CDR1 SGHRS and CDR2 YFSETQ. V was clipped by 6 bases and J by 2 bases, with 9 bases between them. The CDR3 reads CASTRGTGANVLTF. As DNA, the CDR3 is TGCGCCAGCACCAGAGGGACTGGGGCCAACGTCCTGACTTTC.

This clonotype was seen more than once but under ten times. The chain joins TRBV4-2 to TRBJ2-1; 9 bases match TRBD2. The germline CDR1 and CDR2 sequences are LGHNA and YNFKEQ. The CDR3 spans 18 residues. With 0 bases clipped from V and 0 bases from J, the junction kept 6 bases outside the gene matches. The CDR3 region is CASSQDVGSGGSYNEQFF. DNA for the CDR3: TGTGCCAGCAGCCAAGATGTGGGTAGCGGGGGCTCCTACAATGAGCAGTTCTTC.

The V and J genes are TRBV2 and TRBJ1-6; D gene unclear. V gave up 8 bases and J gave up 0 bases, with 8 bases separating them. CDR1 SNHLY and CDR2 FYNNEI come from the germline V gene. CDR3 length: 14 amino acids. The CDR3 region is CASEQSSYNSPLHF. Written as DNA, the CDR3 is TGTGCCAGCGAGCAGAGCTCCTATAATTCACCCCTCCACTTT.

The genes are TRBV18 and TRBJ2-1, with 11 bases lining up with TRBD2. The CDR3 is made up of 21 amino acids. Per the germline V gene, CDR1 is KGHSH and CDR2 is LQKENI. The V and J ends lost 3 bases and 0 bases, in that order; junction bases with no gene match: 16. In nucleotides, the CDR3 is TGTGCCAGCTCACCCCTAGAGCCGGGACTAGCGGATTACCTCTCCTACAATGAGCAGTTCTTC. Its protein product is CASSPLEPGLADYLSYNEQFF.

This clonotype appeared a few times. The rearrangement joins TRBV11-1 to TRBJ2-1, with 8 bases matching TRBD2. With V trimmed by 5 bases and J by 3 bases, 9 bases remained unmatched. In germline, CDR1 is SGHAT, CDR2 FQDESV (reference sequence). CDR3 length equals 16 residues. In nucleotides, the CDR3 is TGTGCCAGCAGCAGAGAGCGGGGGAACAACTACAATGAGCAGTTCTTC. Translation gives CASSRERGNNYNEQFF.

The V and J genes are TRBV5-1 and TRBJ2-7; D may be TRBD1 (6 bases). Trimming cost V 6 bases and J 7 bases, with 20 bases left between them. In germline, CDR1 is SGHRS, CDR2 YFSETQ. CDR3 length: 14 amino acids. The chain's CDR3 is CASNPWGQAEEQYF. CDR3 nucleotide sequence: TGCGCCAGCAACCCCTGGGGGCAAGCAGAAGAGCAGTACTTC.

The rearrangement joins TRBV12-3 or TRBV12-4 to TRBJ1-6, with D hard to call. The V and J ends lost 3 bases and 6 bases respectively, with 9 bases between them. This CDR3 has 14 amino acids. CDR3 sequence (DNA): TGTGCCAGCAGTTTGGAACAGTTTAATTCACCCCTCCACTTT. Residues: CASSLEQFNSPLHF.

The chain recombines TRBV10-3 with TRBJ2-2; tentative D call: TRBD1 (6 bases). The CDR3 spans 14 residues. Trimming pared 9 bases from V and 1 base from J, leaving 12 bases between. Germline V CDR1 and CDR2: ENHRY, SYGVKD. The CDR3 DNA sequence: TGTGCCATGGGGGCCACAGGGAACACCGGGGAGCTGTTTTTT. This encodes CAMGATGNTGELFF.

V is TRBV6-1 and J is TRBJ2-5; unclear D gene. Germline CDR1 is MNHNS and CDR2 is SASEGT. The CDR3 spans 15 residues. V was trimmed by 5 bases and J by 7 bases, leaving 20 bases between them. CDR3 DNA sequence: TGTGCCAGCAGTTACTCTCGGGCCCGGCCAGGGACCCAGTACTTC. Its translation: CASSYSRARPGTQYF.

The chain uses TRBV20-1 and TRBJ2-2; TRBD2 matches 14 bases. Germline V gives CDR1 DFQATT, CDR2 SNEGSKA (reference sequence). The V and J ends lost 6 bases and 7 bases, in that order; junction bases with no gene match: 13. CDR3 length: 17 amino acids. CDR3 nucleotides: TGCAGTGCACACCGGGGGACTAGCGGGAGACGTGGCGGGGAGCTGTTTTTT. Encoded protein: CSAHRGTSGRRGGELFF.